What follows describes a single T cell receptor beta chain. This sample is drawn from a study of blood T cell repertoires in COVID-19. Clones were sequenced by immunoSEQ multiplex PCR, and TCRdb holds only the in-frame ones, with some missing. The sample carries around 200,000 clones, more than 75% recorded once. CDR3 size: 14 residues. Germline assignment: CDR1 SGHRS and CDR2 YFSETQ. V dropped 7 bases and J dropped 1; count of bases not matched to a gene: 6. J is TRBJ2-5 and V is TRBV5-1; 8 nucleotides align to TRBD1. This receptor was obtained from a man between 40 and 49 years old with active or convalescent COVID-19. The material sequenced was peripheral blood. The CDR3 DNA is TGCGCCAGCGGAGCTCAGGGGGCCCAAGAGACCCAGTACTTC. This gives the protein CASGAQGAQETQYF.